Described below is a single T cell receptor beta chain sequence and its context. V lost 6 bases to trimming and J lost 4 bases; unmatched junction nucleotides: 7. In germline, CDR1 is SNHLY, CDR2 FYNNEI. The CDR3 is made up of 14 amino acids. This record belongs to a study of blood T cell repertoires in COVID-19. Data came from immunoSEQ multiplex PCR; TCRdb stores just in-frame clones and leaves some out. This sample has about 240,000 clones, with 87% found just once. The sequence was collected from a man in his fifties or sixties who had recovered from COVID-19. This chain uses TRBV2 with TRBJ1-2, with 8 bases identical to TRBD1. The sample comprised peripheral blood. The CDR3 protein is CASRERTGFYGYTF. CDR3 DNA: TGTGCCAGCAGAGAAAGGACAGGGTTCTATGGCTACACCTTC.